A selection of T cell receptor beta chains follows, all from one sample in a study of cytomegalovirus exposure and HLA in healthy donors. The assay was immunoSEQ multiplex PCR, and TCRdb's table has in-frame clones only and misses some. The data hold 120,000 to 150,000 clones, with 84% observed a single time. The sequenced material came from PBMCs. The receptors here all came from a boy younger than 10 in good health and CMV-seronegative. CDR3s include the opening cysteine and the closing phenylalanine or tryptophan. The D gene is left open where the match is weak. The size field is filled for only some rows; it gives once, few, many or a size class.

v_gene	len	d_gene	j_gene	abundance	CDR3aa	CDR3nt
TRBV2	16	NA	TRBJ1-6	NA	CASIIRAGSYNSPLHF	TGTGCCAGCATAATTCGGGCGGGGTCCTATAATTCACCCCTCCACTTT
TRBV6-5	15	TRBD1	TRBJ2-1	NA	CASRDRDRGYNEQFF	TGTGCCAGCAGAGACCGGGACAGGGGCTACAATGAGCAGTTCTTC
TRBV9	15	TRBD2	TRBJ2-1	once	CASSRTSGSYNEQFF	TGTGCCAGCAGCCGGACTAGCGGGAGTTACAATGAGCAGTTCTTC
TRBV7-9	15	TRBD1	TRBJ2-7	NA	CASSTDRGLPYEQYF	TGTGCCAGCAGCACAGACAGGGGACTTCCCTACGAGCAGTACTTC
TRBV11-1	18	NA	TRBJ2-1	NA	CASSLAVARGSSYNEQFF	TGTGCCAGCAGCTTAGCGGTGGCTCGTGGGAGCTCCTACAATGAGCAGTTCTTC
TRBV2	15	TRBD1	TRBJ2-2	once	CASSEWDRGPGELFF	TGTGCCAGCAGTGAATGGGACAGGGGGCCCGGGGAGCTGTTTTTT
TRBV28	13	TRBD1	TRBJ2-7	NA	CASSTGQQYEQYF	TGTGCCAGTAGTACGGGACAGCAGTACGAGCAGTACTTC
TRBV18	15	NA	TRBJ2-7	NA	CASSPIDTHSYEQYF	TGTGCCAGCTCACCGATAGATACGCACTCCTACGAGCAGTACTTC
TRBV28	15	NA	TRBJ2-2	NA	CASCPLAGRSGELFF	TGTGCCAGTTGCCCTTTGGCGGGGAGGTCCGGGGAGCTGTTTTTT
TRBV18	20	NA	TRBJ1-3	NA	CASSPDPGRGHTSSGNTIYF	TGTGCCAGCTCACCTGATCCAGGCAGGGGTCATACCTCCTCTGGAAACACCATATATTTT
TRBV4-2	16	TRBD2	TRBJ2-7	NA	CASRALSGGSVGEQYF	TGTGCCAGCAGGGCCCTATCTGGCGGGAGTGTGGGAGAGCAGTACTTC
TRBV19	13	NA	TRBJ1-5	NA	CASMTGLDQPQHF	TGTGCCAGTATGACTGGGTTAGATCAGCCCCAGCATTTT
TRBV4-3	17	TRBD1	TRBJ2-1	NA	CASSQDRETGVSNEQFF	TGCGCCAGCAGCCAAGATCGGGAGACAGGGGTCTCCAATGAGCAGTTCTTC
TRBV4-3	15	NA	TRBJ1-4	few	CASSEDEGGMEKLSF	TGCGCCAGCAGCGAAGACGAAGGGGGAATGGAAAAACTGTCTTTT
TRBV19	13	NA	TRBJ1-1	NA	CASSIDIETEAFF	TGTGCCAGTAGTATAGATATAGAGACAGAAGCTTTCTTT
TRBV7-9	14	TRBD2	TRBJ2-2	NA	CASSSRGGTGELFF	TGTGCCAGCAGCTCTCGGGGGGGCACCGGGGAGCTGTTTTTT
TRBV7-9	12	NA	TRBJ1-2	NA	CASSRSNYGYTF	TGTGCCAGCAGCCGGTCGAACTATGGCTACACCTTC
TRBV12-5	18	TRBD1	TRBJ1-5	NA	CASGLAQRRQGSVQPQHF	TGTGCTAGTGGTTTGGCACAGAGGAGACAGGGATCGGTGCAGCCCCAGCATTTT
TRBV7-8	15	NA	TRBJ2-7	NA	CASSLAVPVIYEQYF	TGTGCCAGCAGCTTAGCGGTCCCAGTCATCTACGAGCAGTACTTC
TRBV11-3	16	TRBD1	TRBJ1-1	NA	CASSSPWTGSNTEAFF	TGTGCCAGCAGCTCACCTTGGACAGGGTCGAACACTGAAGCTTTCTTT
TRBV10-3	14	TRBD2	TRBJ2-7	NA	CAINGLAGVDEQYF	TGTGCCATCAACGGACTAGCGGGAGTTGACGAGCAGTACTTC
TRBV11-2	14	NA	TRBJ1-1	NA	CASSPSEISTEAFF	TGTGCCAGCAGCCCCTCGGAGATATCCACTGAAGCTTTCTTT
TRBV7-8	16	TRBD2	TRBJ2-5	once	CASSLAQRLAGETQYF	TGTGCCAGCAGCTTAGCCCAACGACTAGCCGGAGAGACCCAGTACTTC
TRBV11-3	13	NA	TRBJ2-3	NA	CASSRVSLDTQYF	TGTGCCAGCAGCCGGGTCAGTTTGGATACGCAGTATTTT
TRBV5-1	15	NA	TRBJ1-1	NA	CASSYDRLGHTEAFF	TGCGCCAGCAGCTATGACAGGTTGGGGCACACTGAAGCTTTCTTT
TRBV7-2	16	NA	TRBJ1-3	NA	CASSLGAHLGGNTIYF	TGTGCCAGCAGCTTAGGGGCCCACCTCGGTGGAAACACCATATATTTT
TRBV2	21	NA	TRBJ2-2	NA	CASRELDRGPGLAANTGELFF	TGTGCCAGCAGGGAACTTGACAGGGGGCCGGGACTAGCGGCAAACACCGGGGAGCTGTTTTTT
TRBV11-3	13	NA	TRBJ1-5	NA	CASSSYSNQPQHF	TGTGCCAGCAGCTCTTATAGCAATCAGCCCCAGCATTTT
TRBV2	13	NA	TRBJ1-1	few	CASSDRGGTEAFF	TGTGCCAGCAGTGATCGGGGGGGAACTGAAGCTTTCTTT
TRBV7-9	13	NA	TRBJ2-1	NA	CATRTSPNNEQFF	TGTGCCACCCGGACTTCCCCTAACAATGAGCAGTTCTTC
TRBV11-2	17	NA	TRBJ1-3	NA	CASSSPGGAATGNTIYF	TGTGCCAGCAGCTCCCCAGGCGGGGCGGCGACTGGAAACACCATATATTTT
TRBV4-2	15	NA	TRBJ2-3	once	CASSQVDRSTDTQYF	TGTGCCAGCAGCCAAGTGGACAGAAGCACAGATACGCAGTATTTT
TRBV27	15	TRBD1	TRBJ2-7	once	CASSTLQGRLYEQYF	TGTGCCAGCAGTACCTTACAGGGGCGACTCTACGAGCAGTACTTC
TRBV11-1	14	NA	TRBJ1-1	NA	CASSFGLLNTEAFF	TGTGCCAGCAGCTTTGGGCTTTTGAACACTGAAGCTTTCTTT
TRBV12-5	12	TRBD1	TRBJ1-1	NA	CASGYGTGEPFF	TGTGCTAGTGGTTACGGGACAGGGGAGCCTTTCTTT
TRBV6-5	15	TRBD1	TRBJ1-5	once	CASRPTGASNQPQHF	TGTGCCAGCAGGCCGACAGGGGCAAGCAATCAGCCCCAGCATTTT
TRBV2	13	NA	TRBJ1-2	NA	CASSEGAGGGYTF	TGTGCCAGCAGTGAAGGAGCGGGGGGGGGCTACACCTTC
TRBV5-1	13	TRBD1	TRBJ2-1	NA	CASCTGGCNEQFF	TGCGCCAGTTGTACAGGGGGCTGCAATGAGCAGTTCTTC
TRBV6-5	16	NA	TRBJ2-1	NA	CASSYFGLHPYNEQFF	TGTGCCAGCAGTTACTTTGGGCTACATCCTTACAATGAGCAGTTCTTC
TRBV7-2	14	TRBD2	TRBJ2-1	few	CASSSGLAFHEQFF	TGTGCCAGCAGCTCGGGACTAGCCTTCCATGAGCAGTTCTTC
TRBV2	12	NA	TRBJ2-7	NA	CASSESGNEQYF	TGTGCCAGCAGTGAATCGGGGAACGAGCAGTACTTC
TRBV5-6	12	NA	TRBJ1-2	NA	CASSLGGHGYTF	TGTGCCAGCAGCTTAGGAGGGCATGGCTACACCTTC
TRBV7-2	14	TRBD1	TRBJ1-3	NA	CASSLTGGLNTIYF	TGTGCCAGCAGCTTAACAGGGGGCTTAAACACCATATATTTT
TRBV18	15	TRBD1	TRBJ2-5	NA	CASSLNGQGGETQYF	TGTGCCAGCTCACTGAATGGACAGGGAGGAGAGACCCAGTACTTC
TRBV10-2	15	NA	TRBJ1-2	NA	CASSETRTAIYGYTF	TGCGCCAGCAGCGAGACCCGGACAGCGATCTATGGCTACACCTTC
TRBV9	18	TRBD1	TRBJ2-2	NA	CASSGPGTGGGRTGELFF	TGTGCCAGCAGTGGACCCGGGACAGGGGGCGGAAGGACCGGGGAGCTGTTTTTT
TRBV7-9	13	NA	TRBJ1-2	once	CASSLLIVDGYTF	TGTGCCAGCAGCTTACTTATAGTTGATGGCTACACCTTC
TRBV27	15	TRBD1	TRBJ2-7	NA	CASSYVTGGSYEQYF	TGTGCCAGCAGTTATGTGACAGGGGGCTCCTACGAGCAGTACTTC
TRBV6-4	15	TRBD2	TRBJ2-2	NA	CASSESGGSTGELFF	TGTGCCAGCAGTGAAAGCGGGGGCTCCACCGGGGAGCTGTTTTTT
TRBV13	16	NA	TRBJ1-4	NA	CASSLPLGEGHEKLFF	TGTGCCAGCAGCCTTCCACTAGGGGAGGGTCATGAAAAACTGTTTTTT
TRBV6-5	12	TRBD1	TRBJ2-7	NA	CASRQGAYEQYF	TGTGCCAGCAGACAGGGGGCCTACGAGCAGTACTTC
TRBV30	16	TRBD1	TRBJ1-5	NA	CAWSGRTGIGNQPQHF	TGTGCCTGGAGTGGAAGGACAGGGATCGGCAATCAGCCCCAGCATTTT
TRBV29-1	13	NA	TRBJ2-3	NA	CSVLAAVPDTQYF	TGCAGCGTTCTTGCGGCCGTTCCGGATACGCAGTATTTT
TRBV18	16	TRBD1	TRBJ2-5	NA	CASSPRTGQGGETQYF	TGTGCCAGCTCACCTAGGACGGGACAGGGCGGGGAGACCCAGTACTTC
TRBV19	17	TRBD2	TRBJ2-5	NA	CASSIGTSGGVWETQYF	TGTGCCAGTAGTATAGGGACTAGCGGGGGGGTGTGGGAGACCCAGTACTTC
TRBV18	15	NA	TRBJ2-3	NA	CASSRAGVGTDTQYF	TGTGCCAGCTCACGTGCAGGTGTTGGCACAGATACGCAGTATTTT
TRBV14	16	TRBD1	TRBJ2-2	NA	CASSPGTGANTGELFF	TGTGCCAGCAGCCCCGGGACAGGCGCGAACACCGGGGAGCTGTTTTTT